This T cell receptor (beta chain) was retrieved from a study of T cell clonality in common variable immunodeficiency. The CDR3 is made up of 10 amino acids. CDR1 and CDR2 (germline): DFQATT, SNEGSKA (reference sequence). The assay was immunoSEQ multiplex PCR, and TCRdb's table has in-frame clones only and misses some. The record shows tens of thousands of clones for this sample, with no singletons present. This clone occurred many times. The read halts 3 residues ahead of the CDR3 end, with the missing end drawn from the germline J gene. This TCR derives from a person aged 18-70 years in good health. The chain employs TRBV20-1 and TRBJ1-1, with no clear D. Sequencing was carried out using peripheral blood mononuclear cells. CDR3 residues: CSASFERAFF. The sequenced CDR3 bases are TGCAGTGCTAGCTTTGAAAGG.